This T cell receptor beta chain was sequenced in a study of early T cells in non-severe SARS-CoV-2 infection. Looking at the study overall: It was bulk RNA from unsorted whole blood that was sequenced, and the chains were unpaired. Findings of the study overall: The study's VDJdb matching favored anti-spike CD8 responses and missed private and CD4 specificities.

V shed 1 base and J shed 3 bases, with 10 bases lying between them. The CDR3 covers 14 residues. CDR1 and CDR2 (germline): SGHNT, YYREEE (reference sequence). Individual cDNA molecules each received unique molecular identifiers attached to them. One entry per CDR3 protein, called by TCRdb with MiXCR from the 5' RACE reads. This table has under 60,000 distinct CDR3 sequences, 8.7% appearing once. As regards this clonotype: Its antigen is unidentified.

The material sequenced was whole blood, taken at baseline. J is TRBJ1-2 and V is TRBV5-4, with D possibly matching TRBD1 (6 bases). The receptor was isolated from an adult who was a healthcare worker with PCR-confirmed SARS-CoV-2 infection or an uninfected control (not recorded which). DNA of the CDR3: TGTGCCAGCAGCTTGATGGGGGCGCACTATGGCTACACCTTC. Protein sequence: CASSLMGAHYGYTF.